These 2 T cell receptor beta chains were sequenced from one sample in a study of cytomegalovirus exposure and HLA in healthy donors. PCR used 60 Vbeta primers and 13 Jbeta primers. The protocol was immunoSEQ multiplex PCR, while the TCRdb copy is restricted to in-frame clones and leaves out a portion. The sample has around 130,000 clones; 83% are singletons. Input material: PBMCs. These receptors all stem from a girl aged 2 to 10 in good health and CMV-seronegative.

Details on this clone: This same CDR3 is encoded by further DNA sequences in the sample. The chain joins TRBV6-5 to TRBJ2-5, with D tentatively TRBD2 (6 bases). Trimming took off 2 bases at V and 2 bases at J, with 9 bases between the two ends. Germline V CDR1 and CDR2: MNHEY, SVGAGI. The CDR3 consists of 14 residues. CDR3 nucleotides: TGTGCCAGCAGTTACGCAGCGGGTCAAGAGACCCAGTACTTC. Amino acids: CASSYAAGQETQYF.

This sequence joins TRBV7-3 and TRBJ1-1; D unresolved. The germline CDR1 and CDR2 sequences are SGHTA and FQGTGA. There are 13 residues in the CDR3. V was cut by 4 bases and J by 8 bases, with 14 bases left in between. CDR3 DNA: TGTGCCAGCAGCTCCCTCCGGGCGGGGGAAGCTTTCTTT. This encodes CASSSLRAGEAFF.